These 12 T cell receptor beta chains originate from one sample sequenced in a study of T cell repertoires in cytomegalovirus infection. TCRdb processed the reads anew with MiXCR; each CDR3 protein has one entry. Of hundreds of thousands of distinct CDR3 sequences listed, approximately 24% were seen once; the top ten hold less than 9.5%. The sample consisted of CD8+ T cells from PBMCs. These receptors all stem from a human donor in good health (CMV status not recorded). Some clones in this sample may be carry-over from other donors' samples.

V and J are TRBV28 and TRBJ1-5, with TRBD1 as a possible D gene (5 bases). CDR3 length equals 14 residues. Germline V gives CDR1 MDHEN, CDR2 SYDVKM. V lost 6 bases, J lost 3 bases, and 12 bases lay in between. The CDR3 loop is CASSVQAYNQPQHF. In DNA form, the CDR3 reads TGTGCCAGCAGCGTACAGGCCTACAATCAGCCCCAGCATTTT.

V usage is TRBV7-8 and J usage is TRBJ2-7, with a tentative D call TRBD1 (6 bases). Trimming left V 6 bases short and J 2 bases short, with 11 bases between. Germline V gene lookup returns CDR1 SGHVS and CDR2 FQNEAQ. This CDR3 has 13 amino acids. CDR3: CASRAAGAYEQYF. The CDR3 DNA is TGTGCCAGCAGGGCGGCAGGGGCCTACGAGCAGTACTTC.

The chain is built from TRBV19 and TRBJ1-1; TRBD1 is a possible D gene (5 bases). The CDR3 is 13 amino acids. Trimming cost V 9 bases and J 1 base, with 12 bases left between them. Per the germline V gene, CDR1 is LNHDA and CDR2 is SQIVND (reference sequence). CDR3 sequence: CASRRTPNTEAFF. The CDR3 region has the DNA TGTGCCAGCCGACGGACACCGAACACTGAAGCTTTCTTT.

V is TRBV13 and J is TRBJ1-6; possible D gene TRBD1, 5 bases. Germline loops: CDR1 PRHDT, CDR2 FYEKMQ (reference sequence). The CDR3 consists of 14 residues. The ends were cut back, 5 bases at V and 8 bases at J, with 13 bases in the middle. The CDR3 bases are TGTGCCAGCAGCAACGGGACGGGCCATTCACCCCTCCACTTT. This codes for CASSNGTGHSPLHF. The variable domain in full, completed from reference TRBV13 and TRBJ1-6, reads AAGVIQSPRHLIKEKRETATLKCYPIPRHDTVYWYQQGPGQDPQFLISFYEKMQSDKGSIPDRFSAQQFSDYHSELNMSSLELGDSALYFCASSNGTGHSPLHFGNGTRLTVT.

The V call is TRBV29-1, the J call TRBJ2-3, with a tentative D call TRBD1 (6 bases). The CDR3 has 13 residues. Germline V gene data show CDR1 as SQVTM and CDR2 as ANQGSEA. V was trimmed by 6 bases and J by 5 bases, leaving 15 bases between them. The CDR3 DNA reads as TGCAGCGTGTTGTGGGGGCTGGGAGATACGCAGTATTTT. Its protein is CSVLWGLGDTQYF.

This clonotype was detected many times. The rearrangement links TRBV19 to TRBJ2-1, with D unresolved. CDR1 and CDR2 from the germline V gene are LNHDA and SQIVND (reference sequence). V was shortened by 2 bases and J by 0 bases, with 8 bases between the two germline ends. The CDR3 is made up of 15 amino acids. The DNA for the CDR3 is TGTGCCAGTAGTATAATCTTGAGCTCCTACAATGAGCAGTTCTTC. It encodes CASSIILSSYNEQFF.

A few counts support this clonotype. A read error may produce the germline difference seen at one junction end. The chain has TRBV25-1 and TRBJ2-7; possible D gene TRBD1, 8 bases. The CDR3 contains 10 residues. Germline V CDR1 and CDR2: MGHDK, SYGVNS. DNA of the CDR3: TGTGCCAGCCAGCGGGACAGGACTTTCTTC. Its translation is CASQRDRTFF.

The rearrangement uses TRBV28 and TRBJ2-7; 7 nucleotides align to TRBD1. Germline-derived CDR1 and CDR2 are MDHEN and SYDVKM. V was clipped by 4 bases and J by 0 bases; unmatched bases: 3. The CDR3 spans 14 residues. The CDR3 here is CASSYRTGSYEQYV. The CDR3 DNA sequence: TGTGCCAGCAGTTACCGGACAGGCTCCTACGAGCAGTACGTC.

The chain is built from TRBV5-1 and TRBJ2-7, with 12 bases identical to TRBD1. This CDR3 comprises 14 residues. Looked up from germline, CDR1 is SGHRS and CDR2 is YFSETQ. Trimming took 4 bases from V and 7 from J; bases not matched to a gene: 6. CDR3 sequence (DNA): TGCGCCAGCAGCCCCGGGACAGGGGGCAATGAGCAGTACGTC. This encodes CASSPGTGGNEQYV.

The chain combines TRBV6-1 with TRBJ2-1, with D possibly being TRBD2 (7 bases). The CDR3 runs to 16 residues. The germline CDR1 and CDR2 sequences are MNHNS and SASEGT. V lost 7 bases and J 3 bases, leaving 19 bases between the germline ends. The CDR3 sequence: CASNRAGHGDYNEQFF. The CDR3 DNA sequence: TGTGCCAGCAATAGAGCGGGACATGGTGACTACAATGAGCAGTTCTTC.

In this sample, this clonotype turned up many times. This chain links TRBV7-3 with TRBJ2-1, with D possibly matching TRBD2 (6 bases). From germline, CDR1 is SGHTA and CDR2 FQGTGA. V shed 3 bases and J shed 4 bases, with 13 bases lying between them. The CDR3 runs to 15 residues. The CDR3 reads CASSFAGSIYNEQFF. In DNA form, the CDR3 reads TGTGCCAGCAGCTTTGCGGGGAGTATTTACAATGAGCAGTTCTTC.

The rearrangement uses TRBV20-1 and TRBJ2-6; D possibly corresponds to TRBD2 (6 bases). Germline V gives CDR1 DFQATT, CDR2 SNEGSKA (reference sequence). Trimming shortened V by 1 base and J by 4 bases, and 23 bases separated the two germline ends. This CDR3 contains 19 residues. The CDR3 DNA reads as TGCAGTGCTAGAGGGGGGACTGGACCGCTAGGCCTCGGGGCCAACGTCCTGACTTTC. Protein product: CSARGGTGPLGLGANVLTF.